This TCR beta chain was identified during a study of OX40 agonist ivuxolimab in advanced cancers. The overall study: The patients got ivuxolimab, which is an agonistic anti-OX40 (CD134) antibody. Among those treated, three patients had partial responses, one with hepatocellular carcinoma and two with cutaneous melanoma.

Profiling relied on immunoSEQ multiplex PCR, and the TCRdb table lists in-frame clones only, not all of them. The sample has 65,000 to 85,000 clones; roughly 92% are singletons. Germline V gene lookup returns CDR1 SEHNR and CDR2 FQNEAQ (reference sequence). The CDR3 is 12 residues long. V was clipped by 4 bases and J by 7 bases, with 8 bases between them. The chain combines TRBV7-9 with TRBJ2-1; D unresolved. Material: CD4+ or CD8+ T cells sorted from blood, obtained in a trial of the OX40 agonist ivuxolimab. The clonotype was recovered from an adult with an advanced solid tumor such as melanoma, head and neck, liver or kidney cancer. The CDR3 DNA sequence: TGTGCCAGCAGCTCTCTCACAAATGAGCAGTTCTTC. Protein: CASSSLTNEQFF.